These 20 T cell receptor beta chains were all obtained from the same sample, sequenced in a study of T-cell memory formation after mild COVID-19. TCRdb passed the 5' RACE reads through MiXCR, listing each CDR3 protein once. The sample lists approximately 390,000 distinct CDR3 sequences, approximately 15% occurring once. The sample consisted of PBMCs or a T cell subset sorted from them (not recorded which). These receptors were collected from a man between 18 and 35 years old who had mild COVID-19 (a few samples of this study predate the infection). Cell type and time point are not known.

V is TRBV12-3 or TRBV12-4 and J is TRBJ2-7; D could derive from TRBD1 or TRBD2 (5 bases each). This CDR3 is 13 amino acids long. V lost 7 bases and J 3 bases, leaving 13 bases between the germline ends. CDR3 in amino acids: CASKMGRFYEQYF. In DNA, the CDR3 is TGTGCCAGCAAAATGGGACGGTTCTACGAGCAGTACTTC.

This clonotype was detected only a few times. This chain's CDR3 is CASSLTTRGGPDTQYF. The CDR3 coding sequence is TGTGCCAGCAGCTTAACGACTCGCGGGGGGCCAGATACGCAGTATTTT. V gene TRBV7-3 combines with J gene TRBJ2-3; TRBD2 matches at 8 bases. CDR1 and CDR2 from the germline V gene are SGHTA and FQGTGA. The CDR3 loop spans 16 amino acids. Unmatched junction bases numbered 6, after V lost 0 bases and J lost 4 bases.

This sequence joins TRBV7-9 and TRBJ2-5; no firm D call. Germline V gene lookup returns CDR1 SEHNR and CDR2 FQNEAQ (reference sequence). This CDR3 has 14 residues. Trimming removed 2 bases at V and 4 bases at J, with 11 bases between. This CDR3 is CASSLPSSGETQYF. The CDR3 nucleotides read TGTGCCAGCAGCTTACCTTCCAGTGGAGAGACCCAGTACTTC.

The rearrangement links TRBV4-3 to TRBJ2-3, with 8 bases aligning to TRBD2. The V and J ends lost 1 base and 3 bases, in that order; junction bases with no gene match: 6. Germline lookup yields CDR1 LGHNA and CDR2 YSLEER. The CDR3 is 16 amino acids. CDR3 loop: CASSQGVAGSTDTQYF. CDR3 nucleotides: TGCGCCAGCAGCCAAGGTGTAGCGGGGTCAACAGATACGCAGTATTTT.

The V and J genes are TRBV6-5 and TRBJ1-5; 9 bases map to TRBD1. Germline values: CDR1 MNHEY, CDR2 SVGAGI. This CDR3 is 14 amino acids long. After removal of 11 bases from V and 1 base from J, the junction contained 6 bases not matched to a gene. The chain's CDR3 is CAVGTGSSNQPQHF. CDR3 coding DNA: TGTGCCGTCGGGACAGGGAGCAGCAATCAGCCCCAGCATTTT.

This clonotype occurred a few times. CDR3 in DNA: TGTGCCAGCAGCCCCCGACGCGATTTAAGCACAGATACGCAGTATTTT. Its translation: CASSPRRDLSTDTQYF. This chain uses TRBV13 with TRBJ2-3; no clear D gene. Trimming pared 5 bases from V and 0 bases from J, leaving 15 bases between. This CDR3 has 16 amino acids. Germline CDR1 reads PRHDT; CDR2 reads FYEKMQ (reference sequence). Variable domain in full (rest from reference TRBV13 and TRBJ2-3): AAGVIQSPRHLIKEKRETATLKCYPIPRHDTVYWYQQGPGQDPQFLISFYEKMQSDKGSIPDRFSAQQFSDYHSELNMSSLELGDSALYFCASSPRRDLSTDTQYFGPGTRLTVL.

This sequence joins TRBV11-1 and TRBJ2-7, with 10 bases lining up with TRBD1. The CDR3 covers 17 residues. Per the germline V gene, CDR1 is SGHAT and CDR2 is FQDESV (reference sequence). Trimming took 3 bases from V and 0 from J; bases not matched to a gene: 8. CDR3 in amino acids: CASSFTTGGEVSYEQYF. CDR3 coding DNA: TGTGCCAGCAGCTTTACGACAGGGGGCGAAGTCTCCTACGAGCAGTACTTC.

This sequence joins TRBV12-3 or TRBV12-4 and TRBJ1-2; unclear D gene. This CDR3 region has 11 residues. With 8 bases removed from V and 2 bases from J, the gap between germline ends came to 6 bases. Written as DNA, the CDR3 is TGTGCCAGCGCGGAGAACTATGGCTACACCTTC. Protein sequence: CASAENYGYTF.

In this sample, this clonotype turned up a few times. The rearrangement uses TRBV19 and TRBJ1-1; D is perhaps TRBD1 (5 bases). Germline V gene data show CDR1 as LNHDA and CDR2 as SQIVND (reference sequence). The CDR3 is 13 residues long. V was trimmed by 5 bases and J by 4 bases, leaving 11 bases between them. The DNA for the CDR3 is TGTGCCAGTAGTGGGGACGGGATCACTGAAGCTTTCTTT. It specifies CASSGDGITEAFF.

The rearrangement uses TRBV29-1 and TRBJ1-2; 10 nucleotides align to TRBD1. This CDR3 is built from 13 residues. Germline V CDR1 and CDR2: SQVTM, ANQGSEA. The J segment lost 7 bases and the V segment lost 4 bases, leaving 6 bases of the junction unmatched. The CDR3 loop is CSVGQGAIPGYTF. DNA of the CDR3: TGCAGCGTTGGACAGGGGGCAATCCCTGGCTACACCTTC. Full variable domain (outside the CDR3, taken from reference TRBV29-1 and TRBJ1-2): SAVISQKPSRDICQRGTSLTIQCQVDSQVTMMFWYRQQPGQSLTLIATANQGSEATYESGFVIDKFPISRPNLTFSTLTVSNMSPEDSSIYLCSVGQGAIPGYTFGSGTRLTVV.

In this sample, this clonotype turned up once. CDR3 sequence reads: CASLNGPGEPQHF. CDR3 nucleotide sequence: TGTGCCAGCCTCAACGGACCGGGTGAGCCCCAGCATTTT. The J gene is TRBJ1-5, the V gene TRBV10-3; no clear D gene. The V gene lost 10 bases and the J gene lost 8 bases, with 18 bases spanning the gap. This CDR3 has 13 amino acids. Germline V lookup: CDR1 ENHRY, CDR2 SYGVKD.

This clonotype was found a few times. This chain connects TRBV7-9 to TRBJ1-6; 7 bases are a match to TRBD1. From germline, CDR1 is SEHNR and CDR2 FQNEAQ (reference sequence). The CDR3 runs 14 residues. V dropped 6 bases and J dropped 10; count of bases not matched to a gene: 9. The CDR3 sequence is CASSSQGFRSPLHF. In DNA form, the CDR3 reads TGTGCCAGCAGTTCACAGGGGTTCAGGTCACCCCTCCACTTT.

V usage is TRBV5-1 and J usage is TRBJ1-4; no clear D gene. The CDR3 is 14 amino acids. Germline V gives CDR1 SGHRS, CDR2 YFSETQ. V was shortened by 0 bases and J by 3 bases, with 6 bases between the two germline ends. The CDR3: CASSLGPSNEKLFF. CDR3 coding DNA: TGCGCCAGCAGCTTGGGTCCTTCTAATGAAAAACTGTTTTTT.

The chain has TRBV20-1 and TRBJ2-2; no definite D call. V dropped 0 bases and J dropped 4 bases, with 9 bases sitting between them. The CDR3 extends over 14 amino acids. The germline gives CDR1 DFQATT, CDR2 SNEGSKA (reference sequence). The CDR3 loop reads CSARDSLATGELFF. The CDR3 bases are TGCAGTGCTAGAGACAGCCTCGCCACCGGGGAGCTGTTTTTT.

This clonotype was detected only a few times. The rearrangement joins TRBV7-2 to TRBJ1-2; D is unresolved. V was cut by 4 bases and J by 8 bases, with 11 bases left in between. Germline V lookup: CDR1 SGHTA, CDR2 FQGNSA. The CDR3 extends over 12 amino acids. The CDR3 is CASSSEISGYTF. CDR3 coding DNA: TGTGCCAGCAGCTCCGAGATTTCCGGCTACACCTTC.

Only a few counts were recorded for this clonotype. This chain connects TRBV7-2 to TRBJ2-5; TRBD2 might be the D (6 bases). Germline V CDR1 and CDR2: SGHTA, FQGNSA. The CDR3 extends over 17 amino acids. Between the trimmed V and J ends, which lost 1 base and 4 bases, there was a span of 19 bases. This CDR3 reads CASSLVAVVRGRETQYF. For the CDR3, the DNA is TGTGCCAGCAGCTTAGTAGCGGTGGTGAGGGGTCGAGAGACCCAGTACTTC.

This clonotype was counted only a few times. V is TRBV12-3 or TRBV12-4 and J is TRBJ2-1, with 9 bases fitting TRBD1. There are 14 residues in the CDR3. Unmatched junction bases numbered 6, after V lost 7 bases and J lost 5 bases. This chain's CDR3 is CASTLQGAHNEQFF. The CDR3 DNA reads TGTGCCAGCACCCTACAGGGGGCCCACAATGAGCAGTTCTTC.

This clonotype was observed a handful of times. The chain recombines TRBV7-2 with TRBJ2-7; no definite D call. The CDR3 is 14 amino acids. The germline gives CDR1 SGHTA, CDR2 FQGNSA. Trimming cost V 5 bases and J 0 bases, with 11 bases left between them. The CDR3 DNA follows: TGTGCCAGCAGCAATGATGGGGTCTCCTACGAGCAGTACTTC. Translated, it gives CASSNDGVSYEQYF.

The rearrangement links TRBV15 to TRBJ1-4; TRBD1 agrees at 10 bases. This CDR3 is 15 amino acids long. Germline V lookup: CDR1 LNHNV, CDR2 YYDKDF (reference sequence). V lost 1 base, J lost 12 bases, and 8 bases stayed unmatched. The CDR3 region is CATSRGGTGDVELFF. CDR3 coding DNA: TGTGCCACCAGCAGAGGCGGGACAGGGGATGTGGAACTGTTTTTT.

In this sample, this clonotype turned up many times. The V gene is TRBV5-1, the J gene TRBJ2-2, with a tentative D call TRBD1 (5 bases). The length of the CDR3 is 14 residues. Trimming removed 3 bases at V and 0 bases at J, with 6 bases between. CDR1 and CDR2 from the germline V gene are SGHRS and YFSETQ. The CDR3 DNA is TGCGCCAGCAGCTCGACAGCGAACACCGGGGAGCTGTTTTTT. Its translation is CASSSTANTGELFF.